The entry that follows covers one T cell receptor (beta chain) sequence. Its antigen remains unidentified. The source of the sample is a study of a mutant IDH1 vaccine in newly diagnosed glioma. Time point specified: baseline, week 1 (first vaccination visit). Treatment: pre-vaccination baseline after standard-of-care therapy. Measured with immunoSEQ multiplex PCR; TCRdb has only the in-frame clones, and not every one. The data hold around 37,000 clones, with just under 95% observed a single time. Findings of the study overall: There were vaccine-induced immune responses in about 93% of the patients.

Germline CDR1 SNHLY, CDR2 FYNNEI. The length of the CDR3 is 18 residues. The junction had 8 bases not matched to a gene; V was cut back by 6 bases and J by 1 base. The specimen comprised PBMCs, sampled from a glioma patient treated with radiotherapy, temozolomide or both. This receptor was identified in a man aged 18 to 29 with glioma. The chain links TRBV2 to TRBJ2-1; TRBD2 aligns across 14 bases. CDR3 sequence reads: CASSSTSGRAPSYNEQFF. The CDR3, as DNA: TGTGCCAGCAGCTCGACTAGCGGGAGGGCCCCGTCCTACAATGAGCAGTTCTTC.